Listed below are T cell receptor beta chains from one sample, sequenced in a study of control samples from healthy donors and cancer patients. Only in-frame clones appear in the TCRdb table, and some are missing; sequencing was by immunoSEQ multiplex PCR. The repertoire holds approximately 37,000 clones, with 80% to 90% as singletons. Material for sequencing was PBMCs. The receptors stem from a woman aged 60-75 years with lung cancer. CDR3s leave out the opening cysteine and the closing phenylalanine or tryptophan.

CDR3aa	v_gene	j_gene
ATSRDFQPQH	TRBV15	TRBJ1-5
ASSYGTGLDTGELF	TRBV6-5	TRBJ2-2
ASQDTGGNTEAF	TRBV7-9	TRBJ1-1
ASSPGGRGDTDTQY	TRBV5-5	TRBJ2-3
ASSPPGTYEQY	TRBV6-5	TRBJ2-7
ASSAWDSRNEQF	TRBV13	TRBJ2-1
ASRGGTTSPTD	TRBV27	TRBJ2-5
ASSLATRTASNQPQH	TRBV5-8	TRBJ1-5
ATSRVGTTSPTYTQY	TRBV15	TRBJ2-3
ASSSLYNQPQH	TRBV12-3/TRBV12-4	TRBJ1-5
ASSASMGTDEKLF	TRBV10-1	TRBJ1-4
ASSSSGQGYYEQY	TRBV7-9	TRBJ2-7
ASSSRQSNTEAF	TRBV6-1	TRBJ1-1
ASSPGGLSYNEQF	TRBV5-4	TRBJ2-1
ASAGDRGDDQPQH	TRBV6-5	TRBJ1-5
ASSLAQGARGEQF	TRBV7-2	TRBJ2-1
ASSLEQPLNEQY	TRBV5-1	TRBJ2-7
ASSRLAENEQF	TRBV7-3	TRBJ2-1
ASSYSRQGVLYGYT	TRBV6-6	TRBJ1-2
ASSYYLEGEAF	TRBV6-5	TRBJ1-1
ASSVAQVNTGELF	TRBV9	TRBJ2-2
ASSLGTGFSYEQY	TRBV7-9	TRBJ2-7
ASSQGHTGETQY	TRBV4-3	TRBJ2-5
ASSLDRGRRELF	TRBV7-2	TRBJ1-4
ASPGQGNTEAF	TRBV28	TRBJ1-1
ASSIGAQPQH	TRBV19	TRBJ1-5
ASSLAGTGPYEQY	TRBV5-5	.